This is a list of T cell receptor beta chains from one sample in a study of radiotherapy plus CTLA-4 blockade in lung cancer. The table came from immunoSEQ multiplex PCR; TCRdb's copy has only in-frame clones and leaves some out. The top ten clones hold around a tenth of a sample with tens of thousands of clones, about 70% of them seen once. The material sequenced was peripheral blood, taken from a patient treated with radiotherapy plus ipilimumab. Every receptor here comes from a human donor with non-small cell lung cancer who had stable disease on radiotherapy plus ipilimumab. Each CDR3 is given with its conserved first and last residue. A D gene is named only where the DNA matches it firmly. For some rows the clone size is stated as once, few or many, or as a class when expanded; others skip it.

cdr3_aa: CASNDIGTGSKYF
cdr3_nt: TGTGCCAGCAACGACATCGGGACAGGGTCGAAGTACTTC
clone_size: NA
j_call: TRBJ2-7
d_call: TRBD1
v_call: TRBV6-1

cdr3_aa: CASTPIVHYGYTF
cdr3_nt: TGTGCCAGCACCCCGATAGTTCACTATGGCTACACCTTC
clone_size: NA
j_call: TRBJ1-2
d_call: NA
v_call: TRBV6-6

cdr3_aa: CATTTGQGTEAFF
cdr3_nt: TGTGCCACTACGACAGGACAGGGCACTGAAGCTTTCTTT
clone_size: few
j_call: TRBJ1-1
d_call: TRBD1
v_call: TRBV10-3

cdr3_aa: CASSERDRVNEKLFF
cdr3_nt: TGTGCCAGCAGTGAAAGGGACAGGGTCAATGAAAAACTGTTTTTT
clone_size: NA
j_call: TRBJ1-4
d_call: TRBD1
v_call: TRBV6-1

cdr3_aa: CAISDEMVGSNSPLHF
cdr3_nt: TGTGCCATCAGTGATGAGATGGTAGGGAGTAATTCACCCCTCCACTTT
clone_size: NA
j_call: TRBJ1-6
d_call: NA
v_call: TRBV10-3

cdr3_aa: CASSLPTTYEQYF
cdr3_nt: TGTGCCAGCAGCTTGCCCACTACCTACGAGCAGTACTTC
clone_size: few
j_call: TRBJ2-7
d_call: NA
v_call: TRBV5-4

cdr3_aa: CASSRGLGEKLFF
cdr3_nt: TGTGCCAGCAGCAGGGGGCTGGGTGAAAAACTGTTTTTT
clone_size: NA
j_call: TRBJ1-4
d_call: TRBD1
v_call: TRBV7-9

cdr3_aa: CASSPGPDRNTEAFF
cdr3_nt: TGTGCCAGCTCACCTGGCCCGGACAGGAACACTGAAGCTTTCTTT
clone_size: NA
j_call: TRBJ1-1
d_call: NA
v_call: TRBV18

cdr3_aa: CASSGHGNSYNSPLHF
cdr3_nt: TGTGCCAGCAGTGGCCACGGGAACTCCTATAATTCACCCCTCCACTTT
clone_size: NA
j_call: TRBJ1-6
d_call: NA
v_call: TRBV25-1

cdr3_aa: CASSPRVPGANVLTF
cdr3_nt: TGCGCCAGCAGCCCCAGGGTCCCTGGGGCCAACGTCCTGACTTTC
clone_size: NA
j_call: TRBJ2-6
d_call: NA
v_call: TRBV5-1

cdr3_aa: CASSGIRGETQYF
cdr3_nt: TGTGCCAGCAGCGGAATTCGAGGGGAGACCCAGTACTTC
clone_size: NA
j_call: TRBJ2-5
d_call: NA
v_call: TRBV9

cdr3_aa: CASSPRTGQFAGANVLTF
cdr3_nt: TGTGCCAGCTCACCAAGGACAGGGCAATTCGCTGGGGCCAACGTCCTGACTTTC
clone_size: NA
j_call: TRBJ2-6
d_call: TRBD1
v_call: TRBV18

cdr3_aa: CASSARDRVYQETQYF
cdr3_nt: TGTGCCAGTAGTGCCCGGGACAGGGTTTACCAAGAGACCCAGTACTTC
clone_size: NA
j_call: TRBJ2-5
d_call: TRBD1
v_call: TRBV19

cdr3_aa: CASSQTGTGQGETQYF
cdr3_nt: TGCGCCAGCAGCCAAACCGGGACAGGTCAGGGAGAGACCCAGTACTTC
clone_size: NA
j_call: TRBJ2-5
d_call: TRBD1
v_call: TRBV4-1

cdr3_aa: CASSLWGGSNQPQHF
cdr3_nt: TGTGCCAGCAGCCTGTGGGGGGGGAGCAATCAGCCCCAGCATTTT
clone_size: NA
j_call: TRBJ1-5
d_call: NA
v_call: TRBV7-2

cdr3_aa: CASRVSAGPGTQYF
cdr3_nt: TGCGCCAGCAGGGTTTCTGCGGGGCCAGGGACCCAGTACTTC
clone_size: NA
j_call: TRBJ2-5
d_call: NA
v_call: TRBV10-2

cdr3_aa: CASSFTVGAPQHF
cdr3_nt: TGTGCCAGCAGCTTTACGGTGGGCGCGCCCCAGCATTTT
clone_size: NA
j_call: TRBJ1-5
d_call: NA
v_call: TRBV7-2

cdr3_aa: CASSQSWAGGDETQYF
cdr3_nt: TGCGCCAGCAGTCAATCGTGGGCAGGGGGTGATGAGACCCAGTACTTC
clone_size: NA
j_call: TRBJ2-5
d_call: TRBD1
v_call: TRBV23-1

cdr3_aa: CASSASPWETQYF
cdr3_nt: TGTGCCAGCAGTGCAAGCCCTTGGGAGACCCAGTACTTC
clone_size: once
j_call: TRBJ2-5
d_call: NA
v_call: TRBV27

cdr3_aa: CATSRETGGAYEQYF
cdr3_nt: TGTGCCACCAGCAGAGAGACAGGGGGAGCGTACGAGCAGTACTTC
clone_size: NA
j_call: TRBJ2-7
d_call: TRBD1
v_call: TRBV15

cdr3_aa: CASTKGLGGETQYF
cdr3_nt: TGTGCCAGCACCAAGGGACTGGGAGGGGAGACCCAGTACTTC
clone_size: NA
j_call: TRBJ2-5
d_call: TRBD2
v_call: TRBV6-1

cdr3_aa: CAISESTGGLGDTQYF
cdr3_nt: TGTGCCATCAGTGAGTCGACGGGGGGGCTGGGAGATACGCAGTATTTT
clone_size: NA
j_call: TRBJ2-3
d_call: TRBD2
v_call: TRBV10-3

cdr3_aa: CASSLVRGGGNYEQYF
cdr3_nt: TGCGCCAGCAGCTTGGTCCGTGGGGGAGGGAACTACGAGCAGTACTTC
clone_size: NA
j_call: TRBJ2-7
d_call: TRBD2
v_call: TRBV5-1

cdr3_aa: CASSESGGRDTQYF
cdr3_nt: TGCGCCAGCAGTGAGTCAGGGGGCCGTGATACGCAGTATTTT
clone_size: NA
j_call: TRBJ2-3
d_call: TRBD1
v_call: TRBV10-1

cdr3_aa: CASKQGQATNEKLFF
cdr3_nt: TGTGCCAGCAAACAGGGACAAGCAACTAATGAAAAACTGTTTTTT
clone_size: few
j_call: TRBJ1-4
d_call: NA
v_call: TRBV27

cdr3_aa: CASSSSWAPSSYNSPLHF
cdr3_nt: TGTGCCAGTAGTAGTTCGTGGGCTCCGAGCTCCTATAATTCACCCCTCCACTTT
clone_size: NA
j_call: TRBJ1-6
d_call: NA
v_call: TRBV19

cdr3_aa: CASSQRQGYTEAFF
cdr3_nt: TGTGCCAGCAGCCAAAGACAGGGGTACACTGAAGCTTTCTTT
clone_size: NA
j_call: TRBJ1-1
d_call: TRBD1
v_call: TRBV5-4

cdr3_aa: CSVKGKGGQTNTEAFF
cdr3_nt: TGCAGCGTCAAAGGGAAGGGTGGACAGACGAACACTGAAGCTTTCTTT
clone_size: NA
j_call: TRBJ1-1
d_call: NA
v_call: TRBV29-1

cdr3_aa: CASSPSPREPNTGELFF
cdr3_nt: TGTGCCAGCAGCCCATCCCCGAGGGAACCGAACACCGGGGAGCTGTTTTTT
clone_size: NA
j_call: TRBJ2-2
d_call: NA
v_call: TRBV5-6

cdr3_aa: CASSMGQPGEPQHF
cdr3_nt: TGTGCCAGTAGTATGGGACAGCCCGGAGAGCCCCAGCATTTT
clone_size: once
j_call: TRBJ1-5
d_call: TRBD1
v_call: TRBV19

cdr3_aa: CASSVGGNGVARGEAFF
cdr3_nt: TGTGCCAGCAGCGTGGGCGGGAATGGGGTCGCCCGGGGCGAAGCTTTCTTT
clone_size: NA
j_call: TRBJ1-1
d_call: NA
v_call: TRBV7-8

cdr3_aa: CASSLNNLNEQFF
cdr3_nt: TGTGCCAGCAGCTTAAATAATCTGAATGAGCAGTTCTTC
clone_size: NA
j_call: TRBJ2-1
d_call: NA
v_call: TRBV7-3

cdr3_aa: CASSLVTGWEQFF
cdr3_nt: TGTGCCAGCAGCTTAGTTACAGGGTGGGAGCAGTTCTTC
clone_size: NA
j_call: TRBJ2-1
d_call: NA
v_call: TRBV7-2

cdr3_aa: CATAEGPTDTQYF
cdr3_nt: TGTGCCACAGCGGAGGGGCCCACAGATACGCAGTATTTT
clone_size: once
j_call: TRBJ2-3
d_call: NA
v_call: TRBV7-8

cdr3_aa: CSVEGQANTEAFF
cdr3_nt: TGCAGCGTTGAGGGACAGGCTAACACTGAAGCTTTCTTT
clone_size: once
j_call: TRBJ1-1
d_call: TRBD1
v_call: TRBV29-1

cdr3_aa: CASSNQVAGANVLTF
cdr3_nt: TGCGCCAGCAGTAACCAGGTCGCTGGGGCCAACGTCCTGACTTTC
clone_size: NA
j_call: TRBJ2-6
d_call: NA
v_call: TRBV5-1

cdr3_aa: CASRNEGNTIYF
cdr3_nt: TGCGCCAGCCGAAACGAGGGAAACACCATATATTTT
clone_size: NA
j_call: TRBJ1-3
d_call: NA
v_call: TRBV5-1

cdr3_aa: CASSLTGGRAEAFF
cdr3_nt: TGTGCCAGCAGCTTAACAGGGGGAAGGGCTGAAGCTTTCTTT
clone_size: NA
j_call: TRBJ1-1
d_call: TRBD1
v_call: TRBV7-9

cdr3_aa: CASSMTYEVSGSPLHF
cdr3_nt: TGTGCCAGTAGTATGACATACGAAGTCTCAGGTTCACCCCTCCACTTT
clone_size: NA
j_call: TRBJ1-6
d_call: NA
v_call: TRBV19

cdr3_aa: CASSQDGGEGAYGYTF
cdr3_nt: TGCGCCAGCAGCCAAGATGGCGGAGAGGGAGCCTATGGCTACACCTTC
clone_size: NA
j_call: TRBJ1-2
d_call: NA
v_call: TRBV4-3

cdr3_aa: CSPILTQSNEQFF
cdr3_nt: TGCAGCCCCATCCTGACTCAGAGCAATGAGCAGTTCTTC
clone_size: NA
j_call: TRBJ2-1
d_call: NA
v_call: TRBV29-1

cdr3_aa: CASSIDRGFNYGYTF
cdr3_nt: TGTGCCAGTAGTATAGATAGAGGGTTTAACTATGGCTACACCTTC
clone_size: NA
j_call: TRBJ1-2
d_call: NA
v_call: TRBV19

cdr3_aa: CASNPLGGGSEAFF
cdr3_nt: TGTGCCAGCAACCCGCTGGGGGGGGGATCTGAAGCTTTCTTT
clone_size: medium-sized
j_call: TRBJ1-1
d_call: NA
v_call: TRBV5-4

cdr3_aa: CASSLDLNGRTGELFF
cdr3_nt: TGTGCCAGCAGCTTAGATCTAAATGGTCGCACCGGGGAGCTGTTTTTT
clone_size: once
j_call: TRBJ2-2
d_call: NA
v_call: TRBV11-2